The 19 T cell receptor beta chains below were found in one sample sequenced in a study of Graves' ophthalmopathy and Graves' hyperthyroidism. RNA served as the template for amplifying TCR beta CDR3 regions. In the first round, RT-PCR was carried out with HTBI primers, and a multiplex PCR formed the second round. TCRdb redid the calling of the multiplex PCR reads with MiXCR, one entry per CDR3 protein. The table lists some 390,000 distinct CDR3 sequences, approximately 16% of them singletons. The sequencing sample was made of peripheral blood. The receptors here all came from a woman under 30 with Graves' ophthalmopathy.

This clonotype was detected many times. The J gene is TRBJ2-7, the V gene TRBV7-2; tentative D call: TRBD2 (5 bases). In germline, CDR1 is SGHTA, CDR2 FQGNSA. The V end lost 3 bases, the J end lost 5 bases, and 8 bases lay between the germline ends. CDR3 length: 12 residues. The CDR3 DNA is TGTGCCAGCAGCTTGACCGGGGACGAGCAGTACTTC. It codes for CASSLTGDEQYF.

This clonotype appeared a few times. This chain uses TRBV4-1 with TRBJ2-5; D call uncertain. Germline CDR1 reads MGHRA; CDR2 reads YSYEKL. Between the trimmed V and J ends, which lost 3 bases and 2 bases, there was a span of 7 bases. This CDR3 spans 13 amino acids. CDR3 sequence reads: CASSQVLQETQYF. In DNA form, the CDR3 reads TGCGCCAGCAGCCAGGTGCTACAAGAGACCCAGTACTTC.

The chain is built from TRBV6-5 and TRBJ1-1, with D unresolved. The CDR3 has 16 amino acids. Trimming left V 0 bases short and J 4 bases short, with 15 bases between. Germline V gene lookup returns CDR1 MNHEY and CDR2 SVGAGI. The CDR3 bases are TGTGCCAGCAGTTACTCGATAGGTACCAAAGCCACTGAAGCTTTCTTT. Translation gives CASSYSIGTKATEAFF.

This clonotype has at least ten counts. The CDR3: CASSPTGGSMGTEAFF. CDR3 DNA: TGTGCCAGCAGTCCAACAGGGGGCTCGATGGGGACTGAAGCTTTCTTT. The chain carries TRBV12-3 or TRBV12-4 and TRBJ1-1, with TRBD1 identical over 9 bases. CDR3 length equals 16 residues. Trimming at V came to 5 bases and at J to 5 bases, leaving 12 bases not matched to a gene.

DNA of the CDR3: TGTGCCAGCAGCCCTGGGGGGAGTGGCGAGCAGTACTTC. This sequence encodes CASSPGGSGEQYF. The chain combines TRBV12-3 or TRBV12-4 with TRBJ2-7; weak D call: TRBD2 (6 bases). Trimming left V 6 bases short and J 6 bases short, with 15 bases between. This CDR3 comprises 13 residues.

This clonotype came up many times. The gene calls are TRBV29-1 and TRBJ1-2; D gene uncertain. V gave up 4 bases and J gave up 0 bases, with 9 bases separating them. The CDR3 is 13 amino acids. CDR1 and CDR2 from the germline V gene are SQVTM and ANQGSEA. The CDR3 region is CSVVRDPNYGYTF. The CDR3 DNA is TGCAGCGTTGTAAGGGATCCTAACTATGGCTACACCTTC.

This clonotype was seen at least ten times. The V call is TRBV7-2, the J call TRBJ2-7; 8 positions agree with TRBD1. Trimming took 4 bases from V and 7 from J; bases not matched to a gene: 12. Germline V gene sequence: CDR1 SGHTA, CDR2 FQGNSA. This CDR3 is built from 15 residues. CDR3 protein: CASSSIRAGGKEQYF. The CDR3 DNA follows: TGTGCCAGCAGCTCCATCAGGGCAGGGGGCAAAGAGCAGTACTTC. The full variable domain, in which reference TRBV7-2 and TRBJ2-7 provide the parts outside the CDR3, is GAGVSQSPSNKVTEKGKDVELRCDPISGHTALYWYRQSLGQGLEFLIYFQGNSAPDKSGLPSDRFSAERTGGSVSTLTIQRTQQEDSAVYLCASSSIRAGGKEQYFGPGTRLTVT.

In this sample, this clonotype turned up a few times. This chain connects TRBV18 to TRBJ1-5, with a weak D call TRBD1 (5 bases). This CDR3 comprises 21 residues. V gave up 3 bases and J gave up 0 bases, with 27 bases separating them. Germline assignment: CDR1 KGHSH and CDR2 LQKENI. The CDR3 here is CASSPEGCGHRFSDSNQPQHF. The DNA for the CDR3 is TGTGCCAGCTCACCGGAGGGTTGCGGACATCGGTTCTCCGATAGCAATCAGCCCCAGCATTTT.

This clonotype was observed many times. The chain carries TRBV2 and TRBJ1-2; the D gene is possibly TRBD1 (5 bases). There are 12 residues in the CDR3. CDR1 and CDR2 (germline): SNHLY, FYNNEI. V dropped 8 bases and J dropped 8 bases, with 15 bases sitting between them. This chain's CDR3 is CASRSGGYGYTF. The CDR3 DNA reads as TGTGCCAGCCGTTCCGGGGGGTACGGCTACACCTTC.

In its sample, this clonotype was seen many times. The rearrangement uses TRBV7-9 and TRBJ2-7, with D hard to call. Germline V gene sequence: CDR1 SEHNR, CDR2 FQNEAQ (reference sequence). The CDR3 has 14 amino acids. Trimming took off 1 base at V and 0 bases at J, with 7 bases between the two ends. For the CDR3, the DNA is TGTGCCAGCAGCTTAGAGGTCAGCTCCTACGAGCAGTACTTC. It yields the protein CASSLEVSSYEQYF.

This clonotype came up many times. J is TRBJ1-6 and V is TRBV12-3 or TRBV12-4; possibly TRBD1 for D (6 bases). This CDR3 comprises 14 residues. Trimming left V 5 bases short and J 6 bases short, with 11 bases between. The CDR3 DNA is TGTGCCAGCAGTCCGGACAGTTCTAATTCACCCCTCCACTTT. It yields the protein CASSPDSSNSPLHF.

This clonotype has at least ten counts. The J gene is TRBJ2-7, the V gene TRBV6-5; tentatively, D is TRBD1 or TRBD2 (5 bases each). Trimming cost V 0 bases and J 2 bases, with 8 bases left between them. CDR1 is MNHEY, CDR2 SVGAGI, per germline. The CDR3 consists of 14 residues. The CDR3 reads CASSYSGDTYEQYF. CDR3 coding DNA: TGTGCCAGCAGTTACTCGGGGGATACCTACGAGCAGTACTTC.

This clonotype was detected ten times or more. The chain links TRBV3-1 to TRBJ2-5; D unclear. The CDR3 spans 14 residues. Trimming removed 1 base from V and 1 base from J, with 7 bases in between. Germline V gene data show CDR1 as LGHDT and CDR2 as YNNKEL (reference sequence). The chain's CDR3 is CASSQVIGQETQYF. The CDR3 region has the DNA TGTGCCAGCAGCCAAGTAATCGGCCAAGAGACCCAGTACTTC.

There are many counts of this clonotype. This chain uses TRBV12-5 with TRBJ1-2, with D perhaps TRBD1 (6 bases). The germline V gene has CDR1 LGHNT and CDR2 FRNRAP. Trimming pared 7 bases from V and 4 bases from J, leaving 13 bases between. This CDR3 region has 13 residues. CDR3 protein: CASAGEIPYGYTF. The CDR3 DNA reads as TGTGCTAGTGCAGGGGAGATACCCTATGGCTACACCTTC.

The chain links TRBV7-2 to TRBJ1-6; tentative D call: TRBD1 (5 bases). The germline V gene encodes CDR1 SGHTA and CDR2 FQGNSA. This CDR3 spans 15 amino acids. Trimming removed 2 bases from V and 12 bases from J, with 17 bases in between. In DNA, the CDR3 is TGTGCCAGCAGCTTACCGGGACCGCTGGAGATACCCCTCCACTTT. Protein product: CASSLPGPLEIPLHF.

This clonotype was observed at least ten times. This rearrangement joins TRBV6-5 to TRBJ1-3; tentative D call: TRBD1 (5 bases). Trimming removed 7 bases from V and 2 bases from J, with 15 bases in between. This CDR3 is 15 amino acids long. Germline CDR1 reads MNHEY; CDR2 reads SVGAGI. CDR3 coding DNA: TGTGCCAGCACTTTACCGGGAGGGGCTGGAAACACCATATATTTT. Its protein product is CASTLPGGAGNTIYF.

This clonotype was counted many times. CDR3 protein: CATSDFGGTEAFF. CDR3 sequence (DNA): TGTGCCACCAGTGATTTTGGCGGGACTGAAGCTTTCTTT. The chain is built from TRBV24-1 and TRBJ1-1; D remains unclear. This CDR3 region has 13 residues. Per the germline V gene, CDR1 is KGHDR and CDR2 is SFDVKD. Trimming cost V 1 base and J 5 bases, with 7 bases left between them.

This clonotype has just a few counts. This sequence joins TRBV11-1 and TRBJ1-1; no definite D call. Germline loops: CDR1 SGHAT, CDR2 FQDESV (reference sequence). The CDR3 has 14 amino acids. Trimming pared 5 bases from V and 3 bases from J, leaving 13 bases between. The CDR3 sequence is CASSRPGIYTEAFF. The DNA of the CDR3 is TGTGCCAGCAGCCGGCCTGGAATTTACACTGAAGCTTTCTTT.

This clonotype was seen more than once but under ten times. The chain combines TRBV12-3 or TRBV12-4 with TRBJ2-7; no firm D call. Between the trimmed V and J ends, which lost 3 bases and 12 bases, there was a span of 15 bases. CDR3 length equals 12 residues. CDR3 coding DNA: TGTGCCAGCAGTTTGGCTGGGCTCCCCCCGTACTTC. Encoded protein: CASSLAGLPPYF.